The rows below give T cell receptor beta chains drawn from one sample of a study of cytomegalovirus exposure and HLA in healthy donors. Sequenced by immunoSEQ multiplex PCR; TCRdb stores in-frame clones only, minus some. The table lists some 120,000 clones, about 63% of them singletons. Material for sequencing was PBMCs. These receptors all stem from a man under 40 in good health and CMV-seropositive. CDR3s include the opening cysteine and the closing phenylalanine or tryptophan. Fields, in order: V gene, J gene, CDR3 protein.

v_gene: TRBV28
j_gene: TRBJ2-7
CDR3aa: CASSLESLAYRYEQYF

v_gene: TRBV7-2
j_gene: TRBJ1-5
CDR3aa: CASSYGGGWPQHF

v_gene: TRBV4-1
j_gene: TRBJ2-1
CDR3aa: CASSPGQGRTGEQFF

v_gene: TRBV15
j_gene: TRBJ2-7
CDR3aa: CATSRSGGLAGNYEQYF

v_gene: TRBV9
j_gene: TRBJ2-7
CDR3aa: CASSVGWGLAANYEQYF

v_gene: TRBV4-2
j_gene: TRBJ1-6
CDR3aa: CASSQSHYGLGLNNSPLHF

v_gene: TRBV28
j_gene: TRBJ1-5
CDR3aa: CASRQRAGQPQHF

v_gene: TRBV4-2
j_gene: TRBJ2-1
CDR3aa: CASSHRGFMSGTSARSSYNEQFF

v_gene: TRBV5-1
j_gene: TRBJ2-5
CDR3aa: CASSLPSGSWETQYF

v_gene: TRBV9
j_gene: TRBJ1-1
CDR3aa: CASSETPFVGNTEAFF

v_gene: TRBV4-1
j_gene: TRBJ2-2
CDR3aa: CASSQGGGRGNTGELFF

v_gene: TRBV28
j_gene: TRBJ2-7
CDR3aa: CASIPDRGRNEQYF

v_gene: TRBV6-7
j_gene: TRBJ1-4
CDR3aa: CASSHRTGRLNYPPNEKLFF

v_gene: TRBV7-9
j_gene: TRBJ1-1
CDR3aa: CSSSLARTEAFF

v_gene: TRBV5-1
j_gene: TRBJ2-7
CDR3aa: CASSLEAVSSYEQYF

v_gene: TRBV18
j_gene: TRBJ2-2
CDR3aa: CASSIDRGDTGELFF

v_gene: TRBV5-1
j_gene: TRBJ2-3
CDR3aa: CASSLGQAGADTQYF

v_gene: TRBV7-2
j_gene: TRBJ2-3
CDR3aa: CASTSTDTQYF

v_gene: TRBV9
j_gene: TRBJ2-1
CDR3aa: CASSVSGSNNEQFF

v_gene: TRBV6-5
j_gene: TRBJ1-1
CDR3aa: CASEGTGLNTEAFF

v_gene: TRBV15
j_gene: NA
CDR3aa: CATSRASGSINEQYF

v_gene: TRBV7-6
j_gene: TRBJ1-2
CDR3aa: CASSRTLGGFYGYTF

v_gene: TRBV5-4
j_gene: TRBJ2-3
CDR3aa: CASSGDRGSTDTQYF

v_gene: TRBV29-1
j_gene: TRBJ2-3
CDR3aa: CSVASLAGGTDTQYF

v_gene: TRBV7-2
j_gene: TRBJ1-1
CDR3aa: CASSLGGAGGSEAFF

v_gene: TRBV4-1
j_gene: TRBJ2-5
CDR3aa: CASSPFASGRQETQYF

v_gene: TRBV5-1
j_gene: TRBJ2-7
CDR3aa: CASRLGTGVTYEQYF

v_gene: TRBV19
j_gene: TRBJ1-2
CDR3aa: CASSPRQGASANYGYTF

v_gene: TRBV6-5
j_gene: TRBJ2-1
CDR3aa: CASSYLAGEQFF

v_gene: TRBV7-3
j_gene: TRBJ2-2
CDR3aa: CASSLAGQHTGELFF

v_gene: TRBV7-6
j_gene: TRBJ2-5
CDR3aa: CASSLGLAGASIETQYF

v_gene: TRBV7-9
j_gene: TRBJ1-1
CDR3aa: CASRHWGETGEAFF

v_gene: TRBV5-6
j_gene: TRBJ1-6
CDR3aa: CASSLDLRGDNSPLHF

v_gene: TRBV5-1
j_gene: TRBJ2-3
CDR3aa: CASALRTGTLPSTDTQYF

v_gene: TRBV6-6
j_gene: TRBJ2-5
CDR3aa: CASSQGLAATQETQYF

v_gene: TRBV9
j_gene: TRBJ2-5
CDR3aa: CASSASGAPGTQYF

v_gene: TRBV29-1
j_gene: TRBJ2-1
CDR3aa: CSVDTSTNEQFF

v_gene: TRBV7-9
j_gene: TRBJ2-2
CDR3aa: CASSPPVPGTGELFF

v_gene: TRBV6-1
j_gene: TRBJ1-2
CDR3aa: CASSSLQENGYTF

v_gene: TRBV6-6
j_gene: TRBJ2-1
CDR3aa: CASSYSTFHNEQFF

v_gene: TRBV5-1
j_gene: TRBJ2-3
CDR3aa: CASSPIAGLATDTQYF

v_gene: TRBV2
j_gene: TRBJ1-1
CDR3aa: CASSWDRENTEAFF

v_gene: TRBV6-5
j_gene: TRBJ2-7
CDR3aa: CASSKGQGGIYEQYF